This T cell receptor beta chain was profiled in a study of blood T cell repertoires in COVID-19. CDR1 is SGDLS and CDR2 is YYNGEE in the germline V gene. V was clipped by 4 bases and J by 2 bases, with 11 bases between them. This CDR3 spans 14 amino acids. Assignments of participants to cohorts depended upon their own reported clinical history. In the original processing: For nucleated cells, counts were estimated from reference gene primer amplification. The table came from immunoSEQ multiplex PCR; TCRdb's copy has only in-frame clones and leaves some out. Clonal size and the V and J genes are those of that table, whereas D and trimming came from the DNA. Of under 350,000 clones in the sample, roughly 90% were seen once.

The TCR was taken from an older woman who had recovered from COVID-19. This chain joins TRBV9 and TRBJ2-3; TRBD1 is a possible D gene (6 bases). Sample: PBMCs or T cells enriched from blood (not recorded which). The CDR3 loop is CASSRQVSTDTQYF. As DNA, the CDR3 is TGTGCCAGCAGCAGACAGGTCTCCACAGATACGCAGTATTTT. Looking up the rest from reference TRBV9 and TRBJ2-3 gives the full variable domain: DSGVTQTPKHLITATGQRVTLRCSPRSGDLSVYWYQQSLDQGLQFLIQYYNGEERAKGNILERFSAQQFPDLHSELNLSSLELGDSALYFCASSRQVSTDTQYFGPGTRLTVL.